Each of the 5 T cell receptor beta chains below was sequenced from the same sample in a study of cytomegalovirus exposure and HLA in healthy donors. The PCR had 60 Vbeta and 13 Jbeta primers. TCRdb keeps only in-frame clones here, not all; method: immunoSEQ multiplex PCR. The sample has approximately 120,000 clones; around 80% are singletons. Sequencing was done on a sample of PBMCs. These receptors were collected from a female donor in good health and CMV-seronegative.

The J gene is TRBJ2-5, the V gene TRBV4-2; 15 bases fit TRBD2. The CDR3 contains 17 residues. The ends lost 3 bases at V and 4 bases at J; junction bases unmatched: 6. Germline CDR1 LGHNA, CDR2 YNFKEQ. This CDR3 reads CASSQTPGLAGGETQYF. The CDR3 DNA reads TGTGCCAGCAGCCAGACGCCGGGACTAGCGGGGGGAGAGACCCAGTACTTC.

The chain links TRBV7-9 to TRBJ2-1, with 11 bases aligning to TRBD2. In germline, CDR1 is SEHNR, CDR2 FQNEAQ (reference sequence). Unmatched junction bases numbered 10, after V lost 8 bases and J lost 7 bases. The CDR3 runs 15 residues. The CDR3 region is CASSHSGGDENEQFF. In DNA form, the CDR3 reads TGTGCCAGCTCACATAGCGGGGGGGATGAGAATGAGCAGTTCTTC.

V usage is TRBV5-6 and J usage is TRBJ1-1; no definite D call. The germline V gene has CDR1 SGHDT and CDR2 YYEEEE. With 4 bases removed from V and 11 bases from J, the gap between germline ends came to 15 bases. The CDR3 extends over 12 amino acids. CDR3 nucleotide sequence: TGTGCCAGCAGCCGAGTGGGAGGAGGGGCTTTCTTT. This codes for CASSRVGGGAFF.

This clone was counted a few times. The chain uses TRBV6-1 and TRBJ2-7; weak D call: TRBD2 (6 bases). V was cut by 2 bases and J by 6 bases, with 17 bases left in between. Germline CDR1 reads MNHNS; CDR2 reads SASEGT. This CDR3 is built from 15 residues. CDR3: CASSERGGGSFEQYF. DNA of the CDR3: TGTGCCAGCAGTGAAAGGGGAGGAGGGTCGTTCGAGCAGTACTTC.

The gene calls are TRBV7-3 and TRBJ2-5; a weak D match, TRBD1 (6 bases). The germline CDR1 and CDR2 sequences are SGHTA and FQGTGA. V gave up 3 bases and J gave up 9 bases, with 14 bases separating them. This CDR3 is 13 amino acids long. As DNA, the CDR3 is TGTGCCAGCAGCTTCGGTGATGAGGGGGCCCAGTACTTC. Translation gives CASSFGDEGAQYF. Full variable domain (missing parts from reference TRBV7-3 and TRBJ2-5): GAGVSQTPSNKVTEKGKYVELRCDPISGHTALYWYRQSLGQGPEFLIYFQGTGAADDSGLPNDRFFAVRPEGSVSTLKIQRTERGDSAVYLCASSFGDEGAQYFGPGTRLLVL.